The TCR beta chain under discussion was sequenced for a study of T cells in narcolepsy. Findings and limits, study-wide: Healthy controls reportedly lacked the autoreactive clonotypes serially found in patients' blood. In some patient and control memory CD4+ samples, autoreactive clones were absent. Same-patient CSF and blood CD4+ T cell clonotypes included HCRT-specific and TRIB2-specific autoreactive ones.

V gave up 3 bases and J gave up 1 base, with 9 bases separating them. Per the germline V gene, CDR1 is SGHTA and CDR2 is FQGTGA. The CDR3 has 14 amino acids. Regarding this clone: Its matching antigen is unknown.

The assay was immunoSEQ multiplex PCR, and TCRdb's table has in-frame clones only and misses some. Of some 19,000 clones listed, under 90% were seen once; the top ten hold roughly 0.75%. Sequenced: memory (CD45RA-) CD4+ T cells from blood. This chain connects TRBV7-3 to TRBJ1-1; D is possibly TRBD1 (5 bases). This receptor was taken from a human donor in good health. CDR3 DNA sequence: TGTGCCAGCAGCTTTGGGACGGGGAACACTGAAGCTTTCTTT. Encoded protein: CASSFGTGNTEAFF.